The 10 T cell receptor beta chains below were found in one sample sequenced in a study of shared clonotypes between healthy human individuals. Profiled with immunoSEQ multiplex PCR; TCRdb holds only in-frame clones, not every one. The sample lists about 1.5 million clones, roughly 95% occurring once. Sequencing was done on a sample of naive CD4+ T cells sorted from blood. Subset meaning: CD45RA+ positively selected. The receptor source for this set is a man aged 25 to 40 in good health.

Notes on this clone: The identical CDR3 is also encoded by other nucleotide sequences in the sample. The genes are TRBV9 and TRBJ2-1, with D maybe TRBD2 (6 bases). The germline V gene encodes CDR1 SGDLS and CDR2 YYNGEE. The CDR3 is 13 amino acids. V lost 0 bases, J lost 7 bases, and 8 bases lay in between. The CDR3 spells CASSVAAGNEQFF. The CDR3 bases are TGTGCCAGCAGCGTAGCTGCGGGGAATGAGCAGTTCTTC.

The chain employs TRBV11-2 and TRBJ2-7; D remains ambiguous. V was cut by 1 base and J by 0 bases, with 10 bases left in between. This CDR3 spans 15 amino acids. In germline, CDR1 is SGHAT, CDR2 FQNNGV. The CDR3 DNA reads TGTGCCAGCAGCTTAGTCGGTGCAGGCTCCTACGAGCAGTACTTC. Translating gives CASSLVGAGSYEQYF.

The genes are TRBV6-6 and TRBJ1-3; TRBD1 agrees at 7 bases. The CDR3 totals 16 residues. V was clipped by 4 bases and J by 0 bases; unmatched bases: 6. Germline-derived CDR1 and CDR2 are MNHNY and SVGAGI (reference sequence). Here the CDR3 DNA reads TGTGCCAGCAGTTGGGACAGTCCTTACTCTGGAAACACCATATATTTT. Residues: CASSWDSPYSGNTIYF.

The chain's CDR3 is CATCAVAGGVLVDEQFF. Written as DNA, the CDR3 is TGTGCCACCTGCGCGGTAGCGGGAGGCGTGTTGGTGGATGAGCAGTTCTTC. V is TRBV28 and J is TRBJ2-1; 10 positions match TRBD2. Looked up from germline, CDR1 is MDHEN and CDR2 is SYDVKM. The ends lost 10 bases at V and 8 bases at J; junction bases unmatched: 20. The CDR3 runs 17 residues.

V is TRBV9 and J is TRBJ2-2; D gene uncertain. This CDR3 is 15 amino acids long. From germline, CDR1 is SGDLS and CDR2 YYNGEE. The V gene lost 0 bases and the J gene lost 3 bases, with 9 bases spanning the gap. The CDR3 DNA follows: TGTGCCAGCAGCGTAGCCCACAAACACACCGGGGAGCTGTTTTTT. This encodes CASSVAHKHTGELFF.

The V gene is TRBV7-9, the J gene TRBJ2-6, with D tentatively TRBD2 (5 bases). CDR3 length: 15 amino acids. Deletions cut 5 bases from V and 2 bases from J, with 10 bases between. The germline CDR1 and CDR2 sequences are SEHNR and FQNEAQ (reference sequence). The CDR3 reads CASSEASPGANVLTF. Here the CDR3 DNA reads TGTGCCAGCAGCGAAGCTAGCCCTGGGGCCAACGTCCTGACTTTC.

The chain has TRBV7-9 and TRBJ2-2; TRBD2 matches 12 bases. After removal of 0 bases from V and 1 base from J, the junction contained 3 bases not matched to a gene. Germline V gene data show CDR1 as SEHNR and CDR2 as FQNEAQ (reference sequence). This CDR3 region has 18 residues. The CDR3 protein is CASSLAPGLAGNTGELFF. The CDR3 bases are TGTGCCAGCAGCTTAGCCCCGGGACTAGCGGGGAACACCGGGGAGCTGTTTTTT.

This chain joins TRBV29-1 and TRBJ1-3; D call uncertain. The germline V gene has CDR1 SQVTM and CDR2 ANQGSEA. Deletions cut 4 bases from V and 0 bases from J, with 10 bases between. The CDR3 spans 14 residues. CDR3 amino acids: CSVAQTNSGNTIYF. CDR3 nucleotide sequence: TGCAGCGTTGCACAAACCAACTCTGGAAACACCATATATTTT. Drawing the rest from reference TRBV29-1 and TRBJ1-3, the complete variable domain is SAVISQKPSRDICQRGTSLTIQCQVDSQVTMMFWYRQQPGQSLTLIATANQGSEATYESGFVIDKFPISRPNLTFSTLTVSNMSPEDSSIYLCSVAQTNSGNTIYFGEGSWLTVV.

The chain employs TRBV7-9 and TRBJ2-6, with a possible D match to TRBD1 (7 bases). Per germline, CDR1 SEHNR and CDR2 FQNEAQ (reference sequence). The CDR3 spans 17 residues. V was trimmed by 1 base and J by 3 bases, leaving 13 bases between them. This CDR3 reads CASSLGSGGSGANVLTF. Written as DNA, the CDR3 is TGTGCCAGCAGCTTAGGGTCAGGGGGGAGTGGGGCCAACGTCCTGACTTTC.

The chain carries TRBV28 and TRBJ2-1; 12 bases fit TRBD2. Germline CDR1 reads MDHEN; CDR2 reads SYDVKM. After removal of 9 bases from V and 5 bases from J, the junction contained 17 bases not matched to a gene. The CDR3 sequence is 18 residues long. This chain's CDR3 is CASKQLAGGYEEDNEQFF. The CDR3 coding sequence is TGTGCCAGTAAACAACTAGCGGGAGGATATGAAGAAGACAATGAGCAGTTCTTC.